The present TCR beta chain was sequenced within a study of cytomegalovirus exposure and HLA in healthy donors. Study as a whole: Later analysis reported that the roughly 110 validation repertoires shared the platform of the approximately 690 first-cohort repertoires. Findings and caveats of the study: The finding came from a later analysis; first-cohort TCR clusters tended to co-occur in the 130 or so validation repertoires. Some 150 TCR beta chains were listed as cytomegalovirus-associated.

The table came from immunoSEQ multiplex PCR; TCRdb's copy has only in-frame clones and leaves some out. In the table there are some 140,000 clones, less than 90% of which are singletons. Points on this clone: What it binds is unknown.

This clonotype was sampled from a man aged 18 to 29 in good health and CMV-seronegative. Sequenced: PBMCs.

The chain's CDR3 is CASSRDYSWAQYF. Here the CDR3 DNA reads TGTGCCAGCAGCCGGGACTACTCTTGGGCCCAGTACTTC. The chain links TRBV6-6 to TRBJ2-5, with 7 nucleotides matching TRBD2. The germline V gene encodes CDR1 MNHNY and CDR2 SVGAGI (reference sequence). There are 13 residues in the CDR3. V dropped 6 bases and J dropped 9; count of bases not matched to a gene: 10.